The 21 T cell receptor beta chains listed next were all sequenced from one sample in a study of blood T cell repertoires in COVID-19. Clones were sequenced by immunoSEQ multiplex PCR, and TCRdb holds only the in-frame ones, with some missing. Of over 20,000 clones in the sample, less than 95% are singletons; the top ten hold around 2.8%. Source material: peripheral blood. All receptors derive from a man between 65 and 79 years old with acute or convalescent COVID-19.

The gene calls are TRBV5-6 and TRBJ1-1; TRBD1 might be the D (6 bases). The germline CDR1 and CDR2 sequences are SGHDT and YYEEEE. Trimming stripped 3 bases from V and 3 bases from J, with 15 bases between. The CDR3 sequence is 15 residues long. The CDR3 reads CASSSPTGEDTEAFF. Written as DNA, the CDR3 is TGTGCCAGCAGCTCCCCGACAGGCGAAGACACTGAAGCTTTCTTT.

This chain connects TRBV19 to TRBJ1-4; D perhaps matches TRBD1 (6 bases). The CDR3 loop spans 16 amino acids. Germline V CDR1 and CDR2: LNHDA, SQIVND (reference sequence). Trimming took off 4 bases at V and 6 bases at J, with 18 bases between the two ends. The CDR3 region has the DNA TGTGCCAGTAGTAACCCCCGACAGGCGTCGGATGAAAAACTGTTTTTT. It encodes CASSNPRQASDEKLFF.

The rearrangement links TRBV28 to TRBJ1-5; no clear D gene. Germline V CDR1 and CDR2: MDHEN, SYDVKM. V gave up 7 bases and J gave up 0 bases, with 10 bases separating them. CDR3 size: 14 residues. CDR3 in amino acids: CASNPGYSNQPQHF. The CDR3 DNA reads as TGTGCCAGCAACCCAGGATATAGCAATCAGCCCCAGCATTTT.

This chain links TRBV6-5 with TRBJ2-3; D is possibly TRBD1 (8 bases). The germline V gene has CDR1 MNHEY and CDR2 SVGAGI. This CDR3 region has 14 residues. Trimming cost V 6 bases and J 0 bases, with 10 bases left between them. The CDR3 protein is CASRQGGSTDTQYF. CDR3 DNA: TGTGCCAGCAGACAGGGGGGGAGCACAGATACGCAGTATTTT.

The chain combines TRBV11-2 with TRBJ2-2; 10 nucleotides agree with TRBD1. Germline loops: CDR1 SGHAT, CDR2 FQNNGV. This CDR3 is built from 18 residues. The ends lost 5 bases at V and 5 bases at J; junction bases unmatched: 14. For the CDR3, the DNA is TGTGCCAGCAGCAACACATTCGGGGACAGGGGTTGGACCGGGGAGCTGTTTTTT. Translation gives CASSNTFGDRGWTGELFF.

The J gene is TRBJ2-7, the V gene TRBV6-5; D is unresolved. Per germline, CDR1 MNHEY and CDR2 SVGAGI. Trimming stripped 5 bases from V and 3 bases from J, with 11 bases between. The CDR3 covers 13 residues. The CDR3 here is CASSPSLDYEQYF. Written as DNA, the CDR3 is TGTGCCAGCAGTCCCTCCCTAGACTACGAGCAGTACTTC.

The gene calls are TRBV28 and TRBJ1-2; TRBD1 matches 8 bases. Germline V CDR1 and CDR2: MDHEN, SYDVKM. CDR3 length: 15 residues. After removal of 5 bases from V and 8 bases from J, the junction contained 13 bases not matched to a gene. CDR3 nucleotides: TGTGCCAGCAGTCAAGCGGGGCAGGGGGCAAGGGGCTACACCTTC. This codes for CASSQAGQGARGYTF.

This clone has just one count. The rearrangement links TRBV5-6 to TRBJ2-3; 12 bases map to TRBD2. CDR3 length: 17 amino acids. Germline V gene lookup returns CDR1 SGHDT and CDR2 YYEEEE. V lost 1 base, J lost 6 bases, and 9 bases stayed unmatched. DNA of the CDR3: TGTGCCAGCAGCTTGAGGTACCTAGCGGGAGGGGCGGATACGCAGTATTTT. Its translation is CASSLRYLAGGADTQYF.

V is TRBV5-1 and J is TRBJ2-7, with 10 bases fitting TRBD1. CDR1 and CDR2 (germline): SGHRS, YFSETQ. V dropped 0 bases and J dropped 5; count of bases not matched to a gene: 11. The CDR3 totals 17 residues. CDR3: CASSLAGGTGVYNEQYF. The DNA of the CDR3 is TGCGCCAGCAGCTTGGCCGGCGGGACAGGGGTTTACAACGAGCAGTACTTC.

This clone appeared once. The rearrangement links TRBV2 to TRBJ2-3; 12 bases fit TRBD1. Germline V gene data show CDR1 as SNHLY and CDR2 as FYNNEI. V lost 6 bases and J lost 0; bases outside the gene matches: 7. This CDR3 is built from 17 residues. The DNA of the CDR3 is TGTGCCAGCAGAGGGACAGGGGGCATAGATAGCACAGATACGCAGTATTTT. It encodes CASRGTGGIDSTDTQYF.

The chain has TRBV19 and TRBJ1-2; the D gene is possibly TRBD1 (5 bases). V lost 0 bases and J lost 8, with 13 bases in between. The CDR3 length is 14 residues. The germline V gene has CDR1 LNHDA and CDR2 SQIVND (reference sequence). This CDR3 reads CASSIDWGPGGYTF. CDR3 in DNA: TGTGCCAGTAGTATAGATTGGGGCCCCGGCGGCTACACCTTC.

The chain links TRBV18 to TRBJ1-1; tentative D call: TRBD1 (5 bases). The CDR3 has 15 amino acids. The germline V and J ends were trimmed by 4 bases and 0 bases, with 12 bases remaining between them. Germline V gene data show CDR1 as KGHSH and CDR2 as LQKENI. The DNA of the CDR3 is TGTGCCAGCTCACATTTACAGGCACTGAACACTGAAGCTTTCTTT. It encodes CASSHLQALNTEAFF.

The V and J genes are TRBV14 and TRBJ2-7, with no clear D. The CDR3 has 15 amino acids. V was clipped by 5 bases and J by 0 bases, with 14 bases between them. From germline, CDR1 is SGHDN and CDR2 FVKESK. The CDR3 nucleotides read TGTGCCAGCAGCGGTCTCGGCGGTCCCTCCTACGAGCAGTACTTC. Translating it yields CASSGLGGPSYEQYF.

The chain carries TRBV14 and TRBJ1-2; 7 bases align to TRBD1. Trimming removed 4 bases from V and 8 bases from J; junction bases left unmatched: 10. The germline V gene encodes CDR1 SGHDN and CDR2 FVKESK. The CDR3 has 14 amino acids. Here the CDR3 DNA reads TGTGCCAGCAGCCTGTATCGGGACAGCAGCGGCTACACCTTC. Translation: CASSLYRDSSGYTF.

The chain uses TRBV11-2 and TRBJ2-1; D perhaps matches TRBD1 (7 bases). V lost 5 bases and J lost 8, with 22 bases in between. The length of the CDR3 is 16 residues. Germline CDR1 reads SGHAT; CDR2 reads FQNNGV. The CDR3 here is CASSHGFRGAEDEQFF. The CDR3 coding sequence is TGTGCCAGCAGCCACGGATTCAGGGGGGCCGAGGATGAGCAGTTCTTC.

V usage is TRBV6-2 or TRBV6-3 and J usage is TRBJ2-5, with 8 bases matching TRBD2. From germline, CDR1 is MNHEY and CDR2 SVGEGT. CDR3 length: 18 amino acids. Unmatched junction bases numbered 10, after V lost 0 bases and J lost 1 base. DNA for the CDR3: TGTGCCAGCAGTTACTCGGCGTTCGGGCGGGGGGCCCAAGAGACCCAGTACTTC. Translated, it gives CASSYSAFGRGAQETQYF.

The DNA for the CDR3 is TGTGCCACGGGGTCGGGCTCAGGAAACACCATATATTTT. Its translation is CATGSGSGNTIYF. V and J are TRBV28 and TRBJ1-3, with no clear D. CDR3 length: 13 amino acids. V lost 10 bases and J 4 bases, leaving 14 bases between the germline ends. From germline, CDR1 is MDHEN and CDR2 SYDVKM.

V usage is TRBV7-2 and J usage is TRBJ1-5; 9 bases are shared with TRBD1. The germline gives CDR1 SGHTA, CDR2 FQGNSA. V lost 4 bases, J lost 7 bases, and 14 bases stayed unmatched. The CDR3 extends over 17 amino acids. CDR3 sequence (DNA): TGTGCCAGCAGCTCCGGTCCCGGGACAGGGAAGGTACAGCCCCAGCATTTT. Protein sequence: CASSSGPGTGKVQPQHF.

The rearrangement uses TRBV6-2 or TRBV6-3 and TRBJ1-1, with 8 bases matching TRBD1. This CDR3 has 16 residues. CDR1 is MNHEY, CDR2 SVGEGT, per germline. The junction had 11 bases not matched to a gene; V was cut back by 6 bases and J by 2 bases. The CDR3 DNA reads TGTGCCAGCAGCAACAGACAGGGGACATTCAACACTGAAGCTTTCTTT. Encoded protein: CASSNRQGTFNTEAFF.

This clone was observed a handful of times. V is TRBV20-1 and J is TRBJ1-5; D remains ambiguous. The germline V and J ends were trimmed by 3 bases and 4 bases, with 13 bases remaining between them. The CDR3 has 14 amino acids. Germline CDR1 is DFQATT and CDR2 is SNEGSKA (reference sequence). The CDR3 DNA is TGCAGTGCTAGTTATGGGTCGGGGAATCAGCCCCAGCATTTT. This translates into CSASYGSGNQPQHF.

This chain joins TRBV7-2 and TRBJ2-3; 9 bases agree with TRBD2. Germline values: CDR1 SGHTA, CDR2 FQGNSA. This CDR3 has 16 amino acids. V was clipped by 2 bases and J by 0 bases; unmatched bases: 3. The CDR3 nucleotides are TGTGCCAGCAGCTTAATCGCGGGAGGGAGCACAGATACGCAGTATTTT. This codes for CASSLIAGGSTDTQYF. The full variable domain, in which reference TRBV7-2 and TRBJ2-3 provide the parts outside the CDR3, is GAGVSQSPSNKVTEKGKDVELRCDPISGHTALYWYRQSLGQGLEFLIYFQGNSAPDKSGLPSDRFSAERTGGSVSTLTIQRTQQEDSAVYLCASSLIAGGSTDTQYFGPGTRLTVL.